This T cell receptor (beta chain) is drawn from a study of human T cells and chemical hapten exposure. Whole-study context: Throughout the roughly 22-week study, diphenylcyclopropenone was applied weekly to the patients' scalps. Patch tests containing 0.01% DPC, applied to the upper back, were read at 6 days.

This clonotype was recorded many times. V lost 1 base and J lost 5, with 11 bases in between. CDR1 and CDR2 (germline): SQVTM, ANQGSEA. There are 13 residues in the CDR3. TCRdb reprocessed the RACE reads via MiXCR and lists one record per CDR3 protein. The data contain nearly 110,000 distinct CDR3 sequences, approximately 12% of them seen just once; the ten biggest clones take up more than 1.5%. Described time point: pre-sensitization, week 0. Treatment given: therapeutic diphenylcyclopropenone sensitization with weekly scalp DPC. The rearrangement uses TRBV29-1 and TRBJ1-2, with TRBD1 as a possible D gene (6 bases). The sequence was obtained from a woman in her fifties or sixties with alopecia areata. Some clones in this sample may be carry-over from other donors' samples. The specimen was whole blood, collected in connection with sensitization to the hapten diphenylcyclopropenone (DPC). Here the CDR3 reads CSVEVGQGYGYTF. The DNA for the CDR3 is TGCAGCGTTGAAGTAGGGCAGGGGTATGGCTACACCTTC.